What follows describes a single T cell receptor (beta chain). Its matching antigen is unknown. Cells designated naive CD8 were CD45RO-negative and were positively selected for CCR7, with terminally differentiated effector memory CD45RA+ cells excluded. Between the trimmed V and J ends, which lost 4 bases and 3 bases, there was a span of 8 bases. CDR1 is SGDLS and CDR2 is YYNGEE in the germline V gene. The CDR3 consists of 13 residues. Several immunoSEQ 96-well plates shared each subset's DNA, each plate a replicate. Profiled with immunoSEQ multiplex PCR; TCRdb holds only in-frame clones, not every one. The top ten hold less than 0.3% of the sample, which has fewer than 1 million clones, approximately 96% seen once. This sample was taken from a study of shared clonotypes between healthy human individuals. Across the study: A couple of women and a few men aged 18 to 49 served as donors.

Study outcomes and limitations: The naive CD4 repertoires of a handful of donors were compared, and around 4.7% of clonotypes were shared.

The chain employs TRBV9 and TRBJ2-1; no clear D gene. The receptor comes from a young man in good health. Specimen: naive CD8+ T cells sorted from blood. This CDR3 reads CASSPRHYNEQFF. CDR3 coding DNA: TGTGCCAGCAGCCCGCGCCACTACAATGAGCAGTTCTTC.